This entry lists 26 T cell receptor beta chains sequenced from one sample in a study of cytomegalovirus exposure and HLA in healthy donors. Assay used: immunoSEQ multiplex PCR; TCRdb lists only in-frame clones, some missing. The sample consists of more than 55,000 clones, 90% to 97% of them appearing once. Sequenced sample: PBMCs. Source of these receptors: a man aged 18 to 30 in good health and CMV-seronegative.

The V call is TRBV6-6, the J call TRBJ2-7; 12 positions match TRBD2. V lost 5 bases and J lost 0; bases outside the gene matches: 2. Germline CDR1 MNHNY, CDR2 SVGAGI (reference sequence). The CDR3 runs to 15 residues. CDR3 sequence (DNA): TGTGCCAGCAGTCCGGGACTAGCGGGCTCCTACGAGCAGTACTTC. Amino acids: CASSPGLAGSYEQYF.

The CDR3 nucleotides are TGTGCCAGCAGCTTAGATCCGGTGACAGATACGCAGTATTTT. It codes for CASSLDPVTDTQYF. This chain links TRBV11-3 with TRBJ2-3; D is undetermined. V dropped 0 bases and J dropped 3 bases, with 7 bases sitting between them. Germline CDR1 is SGHNT and CDR2 is YENEEA. CDR3 length: 14 amino acids.

The chain has TRBV5-1 and TRBJ2-6; tentative D call: TRBD2 (6 bases). CDR3 size: 19 residues. Germline V gene data show CDR1 as SGHRS and CDR2 as YFSETQ. Trimming took off 3 bases at V and 4 bases at J, with 23 bases between the two ends. The CDR3 loop is CASSWPRGGKGWGANVLTF. The CDR3 region has the DNA TGCGCCAGCAGCTGGCCTAGGGGCGGGAAGGGTTGGGGGGCCAACGTCCTGACTTTC.

The chain carries TRBV19 and TRBJ2-7, with TRBD1 matching over 9 bases. J gave up 4 bases and V 4 bases, and 5 bases lay outside the gene matches. The CDR3 totals 14 residues. Germline V gene lookup returns CDR1 LNHDA and CDR2 SQIVND (reference sequence). The CDR3 bases are TGTGCCAGTAGTACTACAGGGGGCAAGTACGAGCAGTACTTC. Residues: CASSTTGGKYEQYF.

The CDR3 loop reads CASSLTSGATSTDTQYF. The CDR3 DNA reads as TGCGCCAGCAGCTTAACTAGCGGGGCCACTAGCACAGATACGCAGTATTTT. The chain has TRBV5-1 and TRBJ2-3, with 10 bases lining up with TRBD2. Germline loops: CDR1 SGHRS, CDR2 YFSETQ. The CDR3 totals 17 residues. V trimming: 2 bases; J trimming: 0 bases; junction bases outside the gene matches: 6. Combining the CDR3 with reference TRBV5-1 and TRBJ2-3 gives the whole variable domain KAGVTQTPRYLIKTRGQQVTLSCSPISGHRSVSWYQQTPGQGLQFLFEYFSETQRNKGNFPGRFSGRQFSNSRSEMNVSTLELGDSALYLCASSLTSGATSTDTQYFGPGTRLTVL.

The chain couples TRBV4-2 to TRBJ2-3; no clear D. V lost 0 bases and J 4 bases, leaving 11 bases between the germline ends. The CDR3 runs to 15 residues. CDR1 and CDR2 from the germline V gene are LGHNA and YNFKEQ. CDR3 sequence: CASSQDELGADTQYF. CDR3 nucleotide sequence: TGTGCCAGCAGCCAAGACGAGCTCGGAGCAGATACGCAGTATTTT.

V is TRBV7-8 and J is TRBJ1-5; D gene unclear. V lost 5 bases and J lost 1, with 21 bases in between. CDR3 length equals 18 residues. Germline CDR1 is SGHVS and CDR2 is FQNEAQ. The CDR3 is CASSQTRGEGSSNQPQHF. Written as DNA, the CDR3 is TGTGCCAGCAGCCAGACCCGAGGAGAAGGATCGAGCAATCAGCCCCAGCATTTT.

The chain links TRBV11-2 to TRBJ2-7; D call uncertain. Germline V gene lookup returns CDR1 SGHAT and CDR2 FQNNGV. V was pared by 5 bases and J by 5 bases, with 13 bases between. This CDR3 region has 13 residues. The CDR3 region has the DNA TGTGCCAGCAGCGTGACTCGGAGTAACGAGCAGTACTTC. This gives the protein CASSVTRSNEQYF.

In this sample, this clone turned up once. V is TRBV28 and J is TRBJ2-3; 9 bases map to TRBD2. CDR1 MDHEN and CDR2 SYDVKM come from the germline V gene. V dropped 5 bases and J dropped 2; count of bases not matched to a gene: 5. The CDR3 is 15 residues long. CDR3 loop: CASSNLAGNTDTQYF. The CDR3 DNA reads TGTGCCAGCAGTAATCTAGCGGGGAACACAGATACGCAGTATTTT.

This rearrangement joins TRBV11-2 to TRBJ2-7; the D is unclear. The CDR3 runs 14 residues. V lost 1 base and J 0 bases, leaving 7 bases between the germline ends. Germline V gene data show CDR1 as SGHAT and CDR2 as FQNNGV. In nucleotides, the CDR3 is TGTGCCAGCAGCTTAGTGCTCTACTCCTACGAGCAGTACTTC. It codes for CASSLVLYSYEQYF.

The V call is TRBV4-3, the J call TRBJ2-1; 10 bases agree with TRBD2. The CDR3 is 15 residues long. With V trimmed by 4 bases and J by 4 bases, 4 bases remained unmatched. The germline V gene has CDR1 LGHNA and CDR2 YSLEER. In DNA form, the CDR3 reads TGCGCCAGCAGCCCAGGACTAGCGGAGTACAATGAGCAGTTCTTC. Translating it yields CASSPGLAEYNEQFF.

In its sample, this clone was seen once. This chain uses TRBV27 with TRBJ2-1, with 8 bases lining up with TRBD2. CDR3 length equals 18 residues. The junction had 14 bases not matched to a gene; V was cut back by 4 bases and J by 3 bases. Germline CDR1 is MNHEY and CDR2 is SMNVEV (reference sequence). The CDR3 DNA is TGTGCCAGCAGTTCCGACCCCCCAGGAGCGGGAGACTACAATGAGCAGTTCTTC. It translates to CASSSDPPGAGDYNEQFF.

This clone was detected once. The J gene is TRBJ1-1, the V gene TRBV5-1; D unresolved. Germline values: CDR1 SGHRS, CDR2 YFSETQ. The CDR3 length is 15 residues. V shed 0 bases and J shed 1 base, with 10 bases lying between them. CDR3 region: CASSLVPGSNTEAFF. In DNA form, the CDR3 reads TGCGCCAGCAGCTTGGTTCCGGGGTCGAACACTGAAGCTTTCTTT.

This sequence joins TRBV4-1 and TRBJ2-1; 9 bases line up with TRBD1. The germline V gene encodes CDR1 MGHRA and CDR2 YSYEKL. The CDR3 contains 17 residues. The V segment lost 1 base and the J segment 3 bases; nucleotides outside the gene matches: 7. This chain's CDR3 is CASSQVPQGARYNEQFF. The CDR3 nucleotides read TGCGCCAGCAGCCAAGTGCCACAGGGGGCTCGCTACAATGAGCAGTTCTTC.

The V gene is TRBV27, the J gene TRBJ2-7, with 9 bases fitting TRBD1. The CDR3 is 14 residues long. Germline CDR1 and CDR2: MNHEY and SMNVEV (reference sequence). Trimming took 4 bases from V and 5 from J; bases not matched to a gene: 6. CDR3 protein: CASSSRQGVNEQYF. The CDR3 DNA sequence: TGTGCCAGCAGTTCCCGACAGGGGGTCAACGAGCAGTACTTC.

The chain links TRBV4-3 to TRBJ2-7, with D possibly being TRBD1 (6 bases). Germline lookup yields CDR1 LGHNA and CDR2 YSLEER. V was clipped by 0 bases and J by 3 bases, with 15 bases between them. The CDR3 is made up of 16 amino acids. CDR3 nucleotides: TGCGCCAGCAGCCAAGAACAGGGCCCGTTTAACTACGAGCAGTACTTC. This sequence encodes CASSQEQGPFNYEQYF.

The chain has TRBV2 and TRBJ2-7, with TRBD2 as a possible D gene (6 bases). CDR1 is SNHLY and CDR2 is FYNNEI in the germline V gene. The CDR3 runs 12 residues. The V gene lost 3 bases and the J gene lost 6 bases, with 9 bases spanning the gap. The CDR3 DNA reads TGTGCCAGCAGTGATACGCGGGGCGAGCAGTACTTC. It codes for CASSDTRGEQYF. Variable domain in full (rest from reference TRBV2 and TRBJ2-7): EPEVTQTPSHQVTQMGQEVILRCVPISNHLYFYWYRQILGQKVEFLVSFYNNEISEKSEIFDDQFSVERPDGSNFTLKIRSTKLEDSAMYFCASSDTRGEQYFGPGTRLTVT.

This chain links TRBV21-1 with TRBJ1-5; the table's D call, TRBD1, was not checked against the DNA. TRBV21-1 is deemed a pseudogene. This CDR3 is built from 14 residues. The CDR3 loop reads CASSKPGQNQPQHF. The CDR3 bases are TGTGCCAGCAGCAAACCGGGACAAAATCAGCCCCAGCATTTT.

The V call is TRBV2, the J call TRBJ2-1; possibly TRBD1 for D (6 bases). CDR1 and CDR2 (germline): SNHLY, FYNNEI. Trimming took off 5 bases at V and 4 bases at J, with 18 bases between the two ends. There are 16 residues in the CDR3. For the CDR3, the DNA is TGTGCCAGCAGTTCCCGGGACAAAGGGTATTACAATGAGCAGTTCTTC. Protein sequence: CASSSRDKGYYNEQFF.

Here the CDR3 DNA reads TGTGCCAGCAGTGTAGCCCTGGACAGCTATGGCTACACCTTC. The encoded protein is CASSVALDSYGYTF. The V and J genes are TRBV27 and TRBJ1-2; D is possibly TRBD1 (6 bases). The length of the CDR3 is 14 residues. The germline gives CDR1 MNHEY, CDR2 SMNVEV (reference sequence). V was pared by 5 bases and J by 4 bases, with 14 bases between.

The chain uses TRBV27 and TRBJ2-7, with D possibly being TRBD2 (5 bases). Germline CDR1 MNHEY, CDR2 SMNVEV (reference sequence). Trimming stripped 2 bases from V and 6 bases from J, with 14 bases between. The CDR3 runs to 14 residues. The CDR3 is CASSLIPGMGEQYF. In nucleotides, the CDR3 is TGTGCCAGCAGTTTAATACCGGGGATGGGCGAGCAGTACTTC.

The chain couples TRBV9 to TRBJ2-7; no definite D call. Trimming removed 4 bases at V and 0 bases at J, with 11 bases between. CDR1 SGDLS and CDR2 YYNGEE come from the germline V gene. This CDR3 spans 14 amino acids. The CDR3, as DNA: TGTGCCAGCAGCCCCCGGTGGAGCTCCTACGAGCAGTACTTC. Translating gives CASSPRWSSYEQYF.

The genes are TRBV18 and TRBJ2-7, with 8 positions matching TRBD1. The germline gives CDR1 KGHSH, CDR2 LQKENI. CDR3 size: 14 residues. Trimming at V came to 4 bases and at J to 4 bases, leaving 6 bases not matched to a gene. The DNA for the CDR3 is TGTGCCAGCTCACTGGCAGGGGGCTTATACGAGCAGTACTTC. It specifies CASSLAGGLYEQYF.

CDR3 in amino acids: CASSGQGGLGEQFF. The CDR3 bases are TGTGCCAGCAGCGGACAGGGCGGCCTCGGTGAGCAGTTCTTC. The chain couples TRBV28 to TRBJ2-1, with 8 nucleotides matching TRBD1. Trimming took 6 bases from V and 9 from J; bases not matched to a gene: 10. CDR1 MDHEN and CDR2 SYDVKM come from the germline V gene. The CDR3 covers 14 residues.

The chain joins TRBV6-5 to TRBJ2-7; TRBD2 matches at 14 bases. The germline V gene encodes CDR1 MNHEY and CDR2 SVGAGI. J was trimmed by 6 bases and V by 2 bases; bases with no gene match: 3. This CDR3 contains 15 residues. The CDR3 spells CASSYGTSGRVEQYF. The CDR3 DNA is TGTGCCAGCAGTTACGGGACTAGCGGGAGAGTCGAGCAGTACTTC.

The V gene is TRBV28, the J gene TRBJ2-1; TRBD2 matches at 11 bases. The CDR3 totals 13 residues. The V gene end was trimmed by 5 bases and the J gene end by 15 bases; junction bases not matched to a gene: 9. The germline V gene encodes CDR1 MDHEN and CDR2 SYDVKM. CDR3 nucleotides: TGTGCCAGCAGTCGTAGCGGGAGGGCCCAACTGTTCTTC. As protein: CASSRSGRAQLFF.